This T cell receptor beta chain came from a study of blood T cells in healthy people across ages. CDR3 length: 13 residues. This clonotype came up many times. Using a J-beta primer mix together with a sample-barcoded 5' primer, a second PCR was run for roughly 7 to 11 cycles. TCRdb ran MiXCR on the 5' RACE reads and lists one entry per CDR3 protein. This table holds roughly 680,000 distinct CDR3 sequences, roughly half found once. This chain links TRBV21-1 with TRBJ2-3; TRBD2 reflects the table's D call only, with no check against the DNA. TRBV21-1 is a known pseudogene. Specimen: blood. This clonotype was sampled from a woman aged 80 or over in good health. The CDR3 protein is CASSNRAGDTQYF. The CDR3, as DNA: TGTGCCAGCAGCAACCGGGCGGGCGATACGCAGTATTTT.